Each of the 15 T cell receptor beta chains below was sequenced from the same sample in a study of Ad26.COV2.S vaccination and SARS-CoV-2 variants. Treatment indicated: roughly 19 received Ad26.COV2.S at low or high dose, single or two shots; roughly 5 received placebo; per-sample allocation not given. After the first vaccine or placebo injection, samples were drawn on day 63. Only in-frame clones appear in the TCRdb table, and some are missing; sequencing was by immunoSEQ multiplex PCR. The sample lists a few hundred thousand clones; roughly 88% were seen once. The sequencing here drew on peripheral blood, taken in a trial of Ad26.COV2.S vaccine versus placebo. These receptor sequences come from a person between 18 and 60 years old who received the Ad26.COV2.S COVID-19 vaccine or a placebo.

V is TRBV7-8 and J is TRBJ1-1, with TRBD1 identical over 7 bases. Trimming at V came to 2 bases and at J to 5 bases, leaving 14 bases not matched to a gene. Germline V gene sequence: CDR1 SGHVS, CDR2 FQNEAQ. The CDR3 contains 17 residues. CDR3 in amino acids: CASSLSSGAGGGTEAFF. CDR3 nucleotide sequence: TGTGCCAGCAGCTTATCTAGTGGTGCAGGGGGGGGAACTGAAGCTTTCTTT. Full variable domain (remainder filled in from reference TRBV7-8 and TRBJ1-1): GAGVSQSPRYKVAKRGQDVALRCDPISGHVSLFWYQQALGQGPEFLTYFQNEAQLDKSGLPSDRFFAERPEGSVSTLKIQRTQQEDSAVYLCASSLSSGAGGGTEAFFGQGTRLTVV.

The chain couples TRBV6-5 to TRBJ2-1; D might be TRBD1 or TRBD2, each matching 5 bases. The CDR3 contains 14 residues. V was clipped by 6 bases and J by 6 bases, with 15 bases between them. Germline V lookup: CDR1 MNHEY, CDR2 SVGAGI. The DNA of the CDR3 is TGTGCCAGCAGAGAGGGACCCGAGGTCAATGAGCAGTTCTTC. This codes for CASREGPEVNEQFF.

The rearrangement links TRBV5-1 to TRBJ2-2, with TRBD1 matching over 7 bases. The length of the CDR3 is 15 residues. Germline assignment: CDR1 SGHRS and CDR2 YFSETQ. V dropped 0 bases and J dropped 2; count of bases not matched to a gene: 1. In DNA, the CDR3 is TGCGCCAGCAGCTTGGGACAGGGTAACACCGGGGAGCTGTTTTTT. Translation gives CASSLGQGNTGELFF.

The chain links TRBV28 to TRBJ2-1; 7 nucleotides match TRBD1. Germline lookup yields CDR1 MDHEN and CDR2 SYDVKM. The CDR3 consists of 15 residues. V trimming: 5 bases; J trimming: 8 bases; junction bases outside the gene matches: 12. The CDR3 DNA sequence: TGTGCCAGCAGTCGTAAGGGACAGCTCCGGGATGAGCAGTTCTTC. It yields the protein CASSRKGQLRDEQFF.

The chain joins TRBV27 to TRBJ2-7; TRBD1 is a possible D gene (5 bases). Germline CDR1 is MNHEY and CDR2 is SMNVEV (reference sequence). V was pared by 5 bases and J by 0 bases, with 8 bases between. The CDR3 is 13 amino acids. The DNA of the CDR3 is TGTGCCAGCAGTCCTCAGGGCTCCTACGAGCAGTACGTC. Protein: CASSPQGSYEQYV.

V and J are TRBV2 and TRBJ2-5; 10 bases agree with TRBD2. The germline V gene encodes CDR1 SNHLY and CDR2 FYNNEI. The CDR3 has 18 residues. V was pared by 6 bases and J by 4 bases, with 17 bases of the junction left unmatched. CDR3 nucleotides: TGTGCCAGCAGAAACTATTTCGGGACTAGCGATATGGGAGAGACCCAGTACTTC. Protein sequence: CASRNYFGTSDMGETQYF.

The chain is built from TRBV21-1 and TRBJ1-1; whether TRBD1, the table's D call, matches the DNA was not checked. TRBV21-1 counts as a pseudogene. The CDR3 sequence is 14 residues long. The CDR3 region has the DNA TGTGCCAGCAGCAAAAGGGGGAAGAACACTGAAGCTTTCTTT. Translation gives CASSKRGKNTEAFF.

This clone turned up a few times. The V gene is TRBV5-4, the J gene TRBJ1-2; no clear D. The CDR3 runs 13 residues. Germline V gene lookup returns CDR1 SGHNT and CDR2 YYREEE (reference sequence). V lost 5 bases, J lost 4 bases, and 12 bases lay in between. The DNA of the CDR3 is TGTGCCAGCAGTGTCGGTCCAGGCTATGGCTACACCTTC. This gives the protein CASSVGPGYGYTF.

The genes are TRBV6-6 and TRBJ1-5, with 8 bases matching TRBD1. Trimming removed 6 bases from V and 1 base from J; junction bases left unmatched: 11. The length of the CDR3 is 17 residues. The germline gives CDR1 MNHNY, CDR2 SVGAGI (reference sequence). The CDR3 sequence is CASSRIPGQASNQPQHF. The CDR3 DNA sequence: TGTGCCAGCAGCCGAATTCCGGGACAGGCAAGCAATCAGCCCCAGCATTTT.

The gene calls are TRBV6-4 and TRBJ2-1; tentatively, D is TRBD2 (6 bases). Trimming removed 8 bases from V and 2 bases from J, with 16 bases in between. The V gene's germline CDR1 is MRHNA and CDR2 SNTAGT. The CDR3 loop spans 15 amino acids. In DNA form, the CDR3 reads TGTGCCAGCGGGGATGAGCGGGCGGCCTACAATGAGCAGTTCTTC. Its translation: CASGDERAAYNEQFF.

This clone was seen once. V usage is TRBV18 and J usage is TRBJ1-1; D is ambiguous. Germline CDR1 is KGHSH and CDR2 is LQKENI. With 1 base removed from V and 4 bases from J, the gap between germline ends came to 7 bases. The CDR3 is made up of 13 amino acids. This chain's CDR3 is CASSPRTGTEAFF. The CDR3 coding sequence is TGTGCCAGCTCACCACGGACGGGCACTGAAGCTTTCTTT.

CDR3 protein: CASSESGREDGYTF. CDR3 sequence (DNA): TGCGCCAGCAGTGAGTCGGGGAGGGAAGATGGCTACACCTTC. The chain links TRBV10-2 to TRBJ1-2; D gene ambiguous. This CDR3 spans 14 amino acids. Germline CDR1 is WSHSY and CDR2 is SAAADI. V shed 0 bases and J shed 6 bases, with 11 bases lying between them.

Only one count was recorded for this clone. This chain's CDR3 is CASSPIRGGRLESNQPQHF. The CDR3 region has the DNA TGTGCCAGCAGTCCCATCCGCGGGGGGCGTCTCGAGAGCAATCAGCCCCAGCATTTT. The rearrangement joins TRBV27 to TRBJ1-5; perhaps TRBD1 as D (6 bases). CDR3 length: 19 amino acids. The germline CDR1 and CDR2 sequences are MNHEY and SMNVEV (reference sequence). Trimming cost V 5 bases and J 1 base, with 24 bases left between them.

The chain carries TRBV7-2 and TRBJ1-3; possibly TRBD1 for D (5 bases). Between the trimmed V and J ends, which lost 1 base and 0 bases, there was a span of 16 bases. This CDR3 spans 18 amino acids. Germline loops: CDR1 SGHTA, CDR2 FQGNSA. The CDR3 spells CASSLVGVRASSGNTIYF. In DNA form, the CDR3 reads TGTGCCAGCAGCTTAGTAGGGGTTCGGGCCAGCTCTGGAAACACCATATATTTT.

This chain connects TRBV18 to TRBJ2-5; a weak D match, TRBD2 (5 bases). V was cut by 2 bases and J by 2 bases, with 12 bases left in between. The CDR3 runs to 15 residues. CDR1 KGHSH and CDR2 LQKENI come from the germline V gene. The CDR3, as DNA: TGTGCCAGCTCACCAAGACACGGGGTACAAGAGACCCAGTACTTC. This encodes CASSPRHGVQETQYF.